The 24 T cell receptor beta chains below all came from one sample that was sequenced in a study of cytomegalovirus exposure and HLA in healthy donors. Primers for the PCR totalled 60 Vbeta and 13 Jbeta. Clones were read by immunoSEQ multiplex PCR, and TCRdb kept only the in-frame ones, dropping some. The sample holds fewer than 150,000 clones. Sequencing was performed on PBMCs. Receptors were obtained from a man in his forties or fifties in good health and CMV-seronegative.

The J gene is TRBJ1-5, the V gene TRBV5-6; D possibly corresponds to TRBD1 (6 bases). The germline V and J ends were trimmed by 1 base and 1 base, with 12 bases remaining between them. The CDR3 spans 16 residues. Germline-derived CDR1 and CDR2 are SGHDT and YYEEEE. The CDR3 loop is CASSLFSGQSNQPQHF. The CDR3 DNA sequence: TGTGCCAGCAGCTTGTTTTCCGGACAGAGCAATCAGCCCCAGCATTTT. The full variable domain, completed using reference TRBV5-6 and TRBJ1-5, is DAGVTQSPTHLIKTRGQQVTLRCSPKSGHDTVSWYQQALGQGPQFIFQYYEEEERQRGNFPDRFSGHQFPNYSSELNVNALLLGDSALYLCASSLFSGQSNQPQHFGDGTRLSIL.

This chain uses TRBV4-1 with TRBJ1-2, with 12 bases fitting TRBD1. Trimming removed 0 bases from V and 3 bases from J; junction bases left unmatched: 8. This CDR3 has 18 residues. From germline, CDR1 is MGHRA and CDR2 YSYEKL. CDR3 bases: TGCGCCAGCAGCCAAGACCGGGACAGGGGGCCCCCTTACTATGGCTACACCTTC. Translation: CASSQDRDRGPPYYGYTF.

V gene TRBV28 combines with J gene TRBJ1-2; the match to TRBD1 covers 8 bases. V shed 7 bases and J 4 bases; nucleotides not matched to a gene: 5. The germline V gene encodes CDR1 MDHEN and CDR2 SYDVKM. The CDR3 covers 13 residues. The CDR3 is CASKGQAGYGYTF. The CDR3, as DNA: TGTGCCAGCAAGGGACAGGCCGGCTATGGCTACACCTTC.

The chain combines TRBV7-6 with TRBJ1-1; 7 bases match TRBD1. J lost 3 bases, V lost 4 bases, and 5 bases had no gene match. The CDR3 spans 14 residues. From germline, CDR1 is SGHVS and CDR2 FNYEAQ. The CDR3 reads CASSSYQGDTEAFF. DNA for the CDR3: TGTGCCAGCAGCTCCTATCAGGGGGACACTGAAGCTTTCTTT.

This chain connects TRBV5-1 to TRBJ2-5; TRBD2 matches at 8 bases. V shed 0 bases and J 1 base; nucleotides not matched to a gene: 8. Germline CDR1 SGHRS, CDR2 YFSETQ. The CDR3 is 17 residues long. Here the CDR3 reads CASSLVGQRGSQETQYF. In nucleotides, the CDR3 is TGCGCCAGCAGCTTGGTAGGCCAGCGGGGGTCCCAAGAGACCCAGTACTTC.

The chain is built from TRBV19 and TRBJ2-1, with TRBD2 identical over 8 bases. The CDR3 consists of 14 residues. The J segment lost 3 bases and the V segment lost 5 bases, leaving 3 bases of the junction unmatched. Germline V gene data show CDR1 as LNHDA and CDR2 as SQIVND (reference sequence). The CDR3 DNA follows: TGTGCCAGTAGTCTACGGGGGGGCTACAATGAGCAGTTCTTC. Its protein product is CASSLRGGYNEQFF.

The J gene is TRBJ2-1, the V gene TRBV19, with D perhaps TRBD1 (7 bases). The CDR3 totals 18 residues. The V end was cut by 5 bases, the J end by 0 bases, with 20 bases between. Germline V gives CDR1 LNHDA, CDR2 SQIVND (reference sequence). The CDR3 loop is CASSRQGGTLSSYNEQFF. The CDR3 bases are TGTGCCAGTAGTCGACAGGGTGGGACTTTGAGCTCCTACAATGAGCAGTTCTTC. The whole variable domain, filled in from reference TRBV19 and TRBJ2-1, reads DGGITQSPKYLFRKEGQNVTLSCEQNLNHDAMYWYRQDPGQGLRLIYYSQIVNDFQKGDIAEGYSVSREKKESFPLTVTSAQKNPTAFYLCASSRQGGTLSSYNEQFFGPGTRLTVL.

The chain carries TRBV5-4 and TRBJ1-4; 7 bases are a match to TRBD1. CDR1 and CDR2 (germline): SGHNT, YYREEE (reference sequence). CDR3 length: 18 residues. V was clipped by 3 bases and J by 0 bases; unmatched bases: 11. Written as DNA, the CDR3 is TGTGCCAGCAGCTCCTCCCGGGACAGTAAAGCAACTAATGAAAAACTGTTTTTT. The encoded protein is CASSSSRDSKATNEKLFF.

The gene calls are TRBV5-1 and TRBJ2-7, with D tentatively TRBD2 (5 bases). Per germline, CDR1 SGHRS and CDR2 YFSETQ. V shed 1 base and J shed 5 bases, with 13 bases lying between them. The CDR3 runs 14 residues. The chain's CDR3 is CASSLSTGVHEQYF. CDR3 nucleotides: TGCGCCAGCAGCTTGTCCACCGGGGTCCACGAGCAGTACTTC.

This chain connects TRBV7-6 to TRBJ2-1; D uncertain. Germline loops: CDR1 SGHVS, CDR2 FNYEAQ. CDR3 size: 16 residues. V dropped 1 base and J dropped 0 bases, with 10 bases sitting between them. The CDR3 DNA reads as TGTGCCAGCAGCTTAGGCGGTTCTAGCTCCTACAATGAGCAGTTCTTC. This codes for CASSLGGSSSYNEQFF.

The rearrangement joins TRBV7-9 to TRBJ1-2; no clear D gene. The CDR3 length is 13 residues. The germline V and J ends were trimmed by 5 bases and 5 bases, with 12 bases remaining between them. CDR1 is SEHNR, CDR2 FQNEAQ, per germline (reference sequence). The CDR3: CASSRSGLYGYTF. CDR3 coding DNA: TGTGCCAGCAGCCGAAGCGGGCTTTATGGCTACACCTTC.

The rearrangement uses TRBV6-1 and TRBJ2-7, with D possibly being TRBD1 (5 bases). This CDR3 spans 13 amino acids. Germline-derived CDR1 and CDR2 are MNHNS and SASEGT. Trimming removed 4 bases at V and 6 bases at J, with 13 bases between. The CDR3 bases are TGTGCCAGCAGTGTAGACAGATTTCGCGAGCAGTACTTC. Translation: CASSVDRFREQYF.

The gene calls are TRBV19 and TRBJ1-6, with 9 bases lining up with TRBD1. J gave up 7 bases and V 7 bases, and 5 bases lay outside the gene matches. CDR1 and CDR2 from the germline V gene are LNHDA and SQIVND (reference sequence). The CDR3 is 14 residues long. The DNA of the CDR3 is TGTGCCAGTACGAGGGACAGGGTCAATTCACCCCTCCACTTT. The encoded protein is CASTRDRVNSPLHF. Variable domain in full (rest from reference TRBV19 and TRBJ1-6): DGGITQSPKYLFRKEGQNVTLSCEQNLNHDAMYWYRQDPGQGLRLIYYSQIVNDFQKGDIAEGYSVSREKKESFPLTVTSAQKNPTAFYLCASTRDRVNSPLHFGNGTRLTVT.

The chain carries TRBV11-1 and TRBJ1-4, with unresolved D. V shed 5 bases and J shed 5 bases, with 3 bases lying between them. The CDR3 covers 11 residues. Germline loops: CDR1 SGHAT, CDR2 FQDESV (reference sequence). CDR3 bases: TGTGCCAGCAGCCAGAATGAAAAACTGTTTTTT. Protein: CASSQNEKLFF.

The CDR3 DNA reads TGTGCCATCAGTGGAACGGGCCTCCTAGGCGGGCTCGGCTACACCTTC. Translating it yields CAISGTGLLGGLGYTF. The chain couples TRBV10-3 to TRBJ1-2; D uncertain. Between the trimmed V and J ends, which lost 4 bases and 8 bases, there was a span of 23 bases. The CDR3 runs 16 residues. Germline CDR1 ENHRY, CDR2 SYGVKD.

This chain connects TRBV9 to TRBJ2-2; D remains ambiguous. The V gene lost 3 bases and the J gene lost 4 bases, with 7 bases spanning the gap. The germline CDR1 and CDR2 sequences are SGDLS and YYNGEE. CDR3 length: 13 residues. DNA for the CDR3: TGTGCCAGCAGCGCAACAGTCACCGGGGAGCTGTTTTTT. This gives the protein CASSATVTGELFF.

The V call is TRBV5-4, the J call TRBJ1-6; 10 positions match TRBD1. The CDR3 loop spans 16 amino acids. Germline CDR1 reads SGHNT; CDR2 reads YYREEE (reference sequence). V shed 3 bases and J 6 bases; nucleotides not matched to a gene: 6. The DNA for the CDR3 is TGTGCCAGCAGCTCACCGACAGGGGGCTCTAATTCACCCCTCCACTTT. It encodes CASSSPTGGSNSPLHF.

The gene calls are TRBV7-2 and TRBJ2-3; TRBD2 matches at 9 bases. Germline V gives CDR1 SGHTA, CDR2 FQGNSA. J lost 6 bases, V lost 4 bases, and 8 bases had no gene match. The CDR3 is 15 amino acids. The CDR3 protein is CASSSTSGSGDTQYF. CDR3 bases: TGTGCCAGCAGCTCTACTAGCGGGTCCGGGGATACGCAGTATTTT.

Regarding this clone: This CDR3 is also generated by other DNA sequences in the sample. The chain couples TRBV7-3 to TRBJ1-1; D is possibly TRBD1 (6 bases). Per germline, CDR1 SGHTA and CDR2 FQGTGA. This CDR3 has 13 amino acids. Trimming stripped 5 bases from V and 1 base from J, with 8 bases between. CDR3 bases: TGTGCCAGCAGCCCGACAGGGAACACTGAAGCTTTCTTT. This sequence encodes CASSPTGNTEAFF. The full variable domain, rest sourced from reference TRBV7-3 and TRBJ1-1, is GAGVSQTPSNKVTEKGKYVELRCDPISGHTALYWYRQSLGQGPEFLIYFQGTGAADDSGLPNDRFFAVRPEGSVSTLKIQRTERGDSAVYLCASSPTGNTEAFFGQGTRLTVV.

The chain has TRBV28 and TRBJ1-2; 7 nucleotides match TRBD1. Germline trimming cut 5 bases from V and 3 bases from J; bases unmatched to any gene: 6. Germline values: CDR1 MDHEN, CDR2 SYDVKM. The CDR3 totals 14 residues. Written as DNA, the CDR3 is TGTGCCAGCAGTGAAACAGGGGAGCACTATGGCTACACCTTC. It codes for CASSETGEHYGYTF.

V usage is TRBV10-3 and J usage is TRBJ1-4; possibly TRBD1 for D (5 bases). The V end lost 5 bases, the J end lost 2 bases, and 12 bases lay between the germline ends. Per germline, CDR1 ENHRY and CDR2 SYGVKD. This CDR3 contains 15 residues. CDR3: CAISPLGGTNEKLFF. The CDR3 DNA reads as TGTGCCATCAGTCCCCTCGGGGGGACTAATGAAAAACTGTTTTTT.

Details on this clone: This same CDR3 is encoded by further DNA sequences in the sample. This chain links TRBV6-6 with TRBJ2-2; 13 bases match TRBD2. Germline V lookup: CDR1 MNHNY, CDR2 SVGAGI (reference sequence). CDR3 size: 15 residues. V dropped 6 bases and J dropped 4; count of bases not matched to a gene: 2. This CDR3 reads CASRLAGGPTGELFF. Written as DNA, the CDR3 is TGTGCCAGCAGACTAGCGGGGGGGCCCACCGGGGAGCTGTTTTTT.

Here the CDR3 reads CASSSPGTGQETQYF. DNA of the CDR3: TGTGCCAGCAGTTCGCCTGGGACAGGACAAGAGACCCAGTACTTC. This chain uses TRBV28 with TRBJ2-5; 8 bases match TRBD1. CDR1 MDHEN and CDR2 SYDVKM come from the germline V gene. This CDR3 is 15 amino acids long. V trimming: 4 bases; J trimming: 2 bases; junction bases outside the gene matches: 6.

The chain has TRBV5-1 and TRBJ2-5; 9 bases are a match to TRBD2. The tail of the sequence fits TRBJ2-7 better, so the J call may be wrong. The CDR3 covers 18 residues. Per the germline V gene, CDR1 is SGHRS and CDR2 is YFSETQ. The CDR3 loop reads CASSLASLAGNGAYEQYF. CDR3 nucleotide sequence: TGCGCCAGCAGCTTGGCCTCGCTAGCGGGGAATGGCGCCTACGAGCAGTACTTC.